Listed below are T cell receptor beta chains from one sample, sequenced in a study of breast tumors, draining lymph nodes, adjacent tissues. Using its own MiXCR run on the multiplex PCR reads, TCRdb lists one record per CDR3 protein. The sample comprises some 140,000 distinct CDR3 sequences, around 20% of which are singletons, and about 2.2% rests with the top ten. The specimen was axillary lymph node tissue. These receptor sequences come from a female donor with breast cancer. Some clones in this sample may be carry-over from other donors' samples. The CDR3 runs from the conserved cysteine through the conserved F or W. Fields, in order: D gene, V gene, J gene, clone size, CDR3 protein, CDR3 DNA. A D gene is named only where the DNA matches it firmly. Size is stated for part of the rows, as once, few or many counts, or as a class when the clone is expanded.

>.|TRBV13|TRBJ2-1|many
CASSPGRLFYNEQFF
TGTGCCAGCAGCCCTGGGCGCCTCTTCTACAATGAGCAGTTCTTC
>TRBD1|TRBV6-5|TRBJ2-2|many
CASSHAGTGDTGELFF
TGTGCCAGCAGTCACGCCGGGACAGGGGACACCGGGGAGCTGTTTTTT
>TRBD1|TRBV5-6|TRBJ2-7|many
CASSLQNRGYEQYF
TGTGCCAGCAGCCTCCAAAACAGGGGATACGAGCAGTACTTC
>.|TRBV6-6|TRBJ1-4|many
CASSSGGTGNEKLFF
TGTGCCAGCAGTTCCGGCGGGACGGGGAATGAAAAACTGTTTTTT
>.|TRBV20-1|TRBJ2-2|many
CSASPSGNTGELFF
TGCAGTGCCTCCCCTTCGGGAAACACCGGGGAGCTGTTTTTT
>.|TRBV6-4|TRBJ2-1|many
CASSDSIAPLYNEQFF
TGTGCCAGCAGTGACTCGATCGCCCCCCTGTACAATGAGCAGTTCTTC
>.|TRBV6-6|TRBJ1-5|many
CASRRTGKGEQPQHF
TGTGCCAGCAGGCGAACAGGGAAGGGAGAACAGCCCCAGCATTTT
>TRBD2|TRBV7-3|TRBJ2-3|many
CASSSSTLAGGGGGTQYF
TGTGCCAGCAGCTCATCAACTTTAGCGGGAGGGGGTGGAGGTACGCAGTATTTT
>.|TRBV3-1|TRBJ2-1|many
CASSLNAGQFF
TGTGCCAGCAGCCTCAACGCGGGGCAGTTCTTC
>TRBD1|TRBV5-5|TRBJ1-5|many
CASSFFGSTGTGILYSNQPQHF
TGTGCCAGCAGCTTTTTCGGGTCGACCGGGACAGGGATCTTATATTCCAATCAGCCCCAGCATTTT
>.|TRBV5-6|TRBJ1-1|.
CASSSPADSMNTEAFF
TGTGCCAGCAGCTCCCCAGCGGACAGCATGAACACTGAAGCTTTCTTT
>.|TRBV20-1|TRBJ1-2|many
CSASNRVGGYTF
TGCAGTGCTAGTAACAGGGTTGGTGGCTACACCTTC
>TRBD1|TRBV27|TRBJ2-7|many
CASSSDRLNEQYF
TGTGCCAGCAGTTCGGACAGGCTCAACGAGCAGTACTTC
>.|TRBV12-5|TRBJ2-5|many
CASATEGGQQETQYF
TGTGCTAGTGCCACGGAGGGCGGACAGCAAGAGACCCAGTACTTC
>TRBD2|TRBV29-1|TRBJ2-7|many
CSVEASGPYEQYF
TGCAGCGTTGAGGCTAGCGGTCCCTACGAGCAGTACTTC
>.|TRBV11-2|TRBJ2-2|many
CASSFGVNTGELFF
TGTGCCAGCAGCTTTGGGGTAAACACCGGGGAGCTGTTTTTT
>TRBD2|TRBV11-3|TRBJ2-2|few
CASSSGTSGTGELFF
TGTGCCAGCAGCTCCGGGACTAGCGGCACCGGGGAGCTGTTTTTT
>.|TRBV18|TRBJ2-7|many
CASSPSDSDSYEQYF
TGTGCCAGCTCCCCGTCTGACAGCGACTCCTACGAGCAGTACTTC
>.|TRBV2|TRBJ2-6|many
CASSYDQGTGANVLTF
TGTGCCAGCAGTTACGACCAGGGGACTGGGGCCAACGTCCTGACTTTC
>.|TRBV10-1|TRBJ2-7|many
CASSVGPNYEQYF
TGCGCCAGCAGTGTAGGACCGAACTACGAGCAGTACTTC
>.|TRBV7-2|TRBJ2-7|many
CASSLMPTGSSYEQYF
TGTGCCAGCAGCTTAATGCCGACAGGAAGCTCCTACGAGCAGTACTTC
>.|TRBV14|TRBJ2-7|many
CASSPGWPYEQYF
TGTGCCAGCAGCCCGGGTTGGCCCTACGAGCAGTACTTC
>.|TRBV2|TRBJ2-1|many
CASSADEEQFF
TGTGCCAGCAGCGCTGACGAGGAGCAGTTCTTC
>TRBD1|TRBV9|TRBJ2-5|many
CASSEGTEETQYF
TGTGCCAGCAGCGAGGGGACAGAAGAGACCCAGTACTTC
>TRBD1|TRBV9|TRBJ1-4|.
CASSVPPRRGGEKLFF
TGTGCCAGCAGCGTCCCCCCCCGCAGGGGGGGTGAAAAACTGTTTTTT
>TRBD1|TRBV7-9|TRBJ2-2|many
CASSLAMGQGPNTGELFF
TGTGCCAGCAGCTTAGCTATGGGACAGGGCCCGAACACCGGGGAGCTGTTTTTT
>.|TRBV28|TRBJ2-5|few
CASSPRGGWETQYF
TGTGCCAGCAGTCCAAGGGGAGGTTGGGAGACCCAGTACTTC
>.|TRBV28|TRBJ1-5|.
CASSLGGFVQPQHF
TGTGCCAGCAGTTTGGGCGGGTTCGTTCAGCCCCAGCATTTT
>.|TRBV6-1|TRBJ2-3|many
CASSEDFFTDTQYF
TGTGCCAGCAGTGAAGACTTCTTCACAGATACGCAGTATTTT
>.|TRBV5-5|TRBJ2-4|few
CASSPSVGLKNIQYF
TGTGCCAGCAGCCCATCCGTCGGACTTAAAAACATTCAGTACTTC
>TRBD1|TRBV5-1|TRBJ1-4|many
CASSLGQGLEKLFF
TGCGCCAGCAGCTTGGGACAGGGTTTGGAAAAACTGTTTTTT
>TRBD2|TRBV5-1|TRBJ2-1|many
CASSLVGAGTSNEQFF
TGCGCCAGCAGCTTGGTTGGGGCCGGGACTAGCAATGAGCAGTTCTTC
>TRBD2|TRBV9|TRBJ2-2|many
CASSVTGTSEAGELFF
TGTGCCAGCAGCGTAACCGGGACTAGCGAGGCCGGGGAGCTGTTTTTT
>.|TRBV24-1|TRBJ1-2|many
CATSDLDGFYGYTF
TGTGCCACCAGTGACCTGGACGGGTTCTATGGCTACACCTTC
>TRBD1|TRBV7-2|TRBJ2-3|many
CASSFREGAPREDTQYF
TGTGCCAGCAGCTTCCGTGAGGGGGCCCCCAGGGAAGATACGCAGTATTTT
>.|TRBV6-4|TRBJ2-2|many
CASSDWNTGELFF
TGTGCCAGCAGTGACTGGAACACCGGGGAGCTGTTTTTT
>.|TRBV4-1|TRBJ1-5|.
CASSQGGVLGYQPQHF
TGCGCCAGCAGCCAAGGCGGGGTGTTGGGGTATCAGCCCCAGCATTTT
>.|TRBV11-3|TRBJ2-7|many
CASSLGRLRYEQYF
TGTGCCAGCAGCTTAGGACGGCTCCGCTACGAGCAGTACTTC
>.|TRBV5-1|TRBJ1-4|many
CASSLGEKLFF
TGCGCCAGCAGCTTGGGGGAAAAACTGTTTTTT
>.|TRBV27|TRBJ1-1|.
CASSLWGENTEAFF
TGTGCCAGCAGTTTATGGGGGGAGAACACTGAAGCTTTCTTT
>.|TRBV24-1|TRBJ2-7|many
CATSDLNRGGEQYF
TGTGCCACCAGTGATTTGAACAGGGGAGGCGAGCAGTACTTC